The 16 T cell receptor beta chains below come from one sample, sequenced in a study of blood T cell repertoires in COVID-19. Generated by immunoSEQ multiplex PCR, the TCRdb table keeps only in-frame clones and is missing some. The sample has around 190,000 clones; roughly 77% are singletons. Input material: peripheral blood. The receptors derive from a woman between 35 and 50 years old with COVID-19, enrolled during active disease.

Worth noting for this clone: This sample includes further DNA sequences coding for the same CDR3. The gene calls are TRBV6-1 and TRBJ2-1; 7 nucleotides line up with TRBD2. The V segment lost 2 bases and the J segment 7 bases; nucleotides outside the gene matches: 8. CDR3 length equals 15 residues. Germline V gene lookup returns CDR1 MNHNS and CDR2 SASEGT. The CDR3 nucleotides read TGTGCCAGCAGTGAAATGGCGGGAGTAGGAAATGAGCAGTTCTTC. Its translation: CASSEMAGVGNEQFF.

The CDR3 DNA is TGTGCCAGCAAAAAGGCTAGCGGTAATGAAAAACTGTTTTTT. Residues: CASKKASGNEKLFF. This chain links TRBV6-5 with TRBJ1-4; the D is unclear. Germline V gene data show CDR1 as MNHEY and CDR2 as SVGAGI. This CDR3 spans 14 amino acids. Trimming took off 7 bases at V and 4 bases at J, with 13 bases between the two ends.

In DNA form, the CDR3 reads TGTGCCAGCAGCAAAGTCAGGTCCCAAGAGACCCAGTACTTC. Encoded protein: CASSKVRSQETQYF. V is TRBV21-1 and J is TRBJ2-5; TRBD1 was called by the table and not checked on the DNA. TRBV21-1 is annotated as a pseudogene. The CDR3 sequence is 14 residues long.

The chain recombines TRBV5-6 with TRBJ2-1, with 8 bases lining up with TRBD1. Germline V gene data show CDR1 as SGHDT and CDR2 as YYEEEE. The CDR3 covers 15 residues. Trimming took 3 bases from V and 4 from J; bases not matched to a gene: 6. The DNA for the CDR3 is TGTGCCAGCAGCTCCCGACAGGGGCTTTACAATGAGCAGTTCTTC. It translates to CASSSRQGLYNEQFF.

This rearrangement joins TRBV2 to TRBJ2-7; 9 nucleotides line up with TRBD2. Germline V gene data show CDR1 as SNHLY and CDR2 as FYNNEI. Trimming removed 7 bases from V and 0 bases from J; junction bases left unmatched: 4. The CDR3 extends over 14 amino acids. CDR3 nucleotides: TGTGCCAGCACTAGCGGGATGAACTCCTACGAGCAGTACTTC. Translating gives CASTSGMNSYEQYF.

The J gene is TRBJ2-3, the V gene TRBV23-1, with 7 bases lining up with TRBD1. TRBV23-1 is an ORF, and what it does is uncertain. This CDR3 spans 16 amino acids. Unmatched junction bases numbered 7, after V lost 4 bases and J lost 0 bases. This CDR3 reads CASSRDDRESTDTQYF. DNA for the CDR3: TGCGCCAGCAGTCGAGATGACAGGGAGAGCACAGATACGCAGTATTTT.

Only one count was recorded for this clone. The chain combines TRBV10-3 with TRBJ1-3; no definite D call. Trimming removed 4 bases at V and 1 base at J, with 17 bases between. This CDR3 spans 17 amino acids. CDR1 and CDR2 (germline): ENHRY, SYGVKD. CDR3: CAISAGNANPSGNTIYF. The CDR3 bases are TGTGCCATCAGTGCCGGGAACGCAAACCCATCTGGAAACACCATATATTTT.

This chain uses TRBV19 with TRBJ1-5; 8 bases fit TRBD1. V lost 3 bases and J lost 6; bases outside the gene matches: 4. The CDR3 covers 14 residues. Looked up from germline, CDR1 is LNHDA and CDR2 is SQIVND (reference sequence). CDR3 nucleotide sequence: TGTGCCAGTAGTATTTTAGGACAGGGTCAGCCCCAGCATTTT. Protein sequence: CASSILGQGQPQHF.

V usage is TRBV5-1 and J usage is TRBJ2-3, with D perhaps matching TRBD2 (5 bases). The germline V gene has CDR1 SGHRS and CDR2 YFSETQ. The CDR3 covers 15 residues. V was shortened by 4 bases and J by 2 bases, with 14 bases between the two germline ends. CDR3 in amino acids: CASSPERGSTDTQYF. CDR3 bases: TGCGCCAGCAGCCCCGAGAGAGGGTCCACAGATACGCAGTATTTT.

This chain connects TRBV30 to TRBJ2-7; D remains ambiguous. V lost 3 bases and J 0 bases, leaving 12 bases between the germline ends. This CDR3 spans 14 amino acids. Per germline, CDR1 GTSNPN and CDR2 SVGIG (reference sequence). Written as DNA, the CDR3 is TGTGCCTGGAGCGTAGGCGGATACTCCTACGAGCAGTACTTC. Translation: CAWSVGGYSYEQYF.

The V and J genes are TRBV11-3 and TRBJ2-7, with a weak D call TRBD2 (6 bases). The CDR3 sequence is 14 residues long. V lost 5 bases to trimming and J lost 7 bases, with 18 bases between them. The germline CDR1 and CDR2 sequences are SGHNT and YENEEA. The CDR3 sequence is CASSPGGREGEQYF. In DNA, the CDR3 is TGTGCCAGCAGCCCCGGAGGGCGGGAAGGAGAGCAGTACTTC.

The chain uses TRBV10-3 and TRBJ2-3; tentative D call: TRBD2 (6 bases). This CDR3 contains 18 residues. V was shortened by 5 bases and J by 1 base, with 22 bases between the two germline ends. The germline CDR1 and CDR2 sequences are ENHRY and SYGVKD. Written as DNA, the CDR3 is TGTGCCATCAGTATTAAGGCTGGATCTACGGGGGGCACAGATACGCAGTATTTT. It is translated as CAISIKAGSTGGTDTQYF.

The rearrangement uses TRBV9 and TRBJ1-1; D perhaps matches TRBD1 (5 bases). The ends were cut back, 4 bases at V and 1 base at J, with 14 bases in the middle. Germline CDR1 and CDR2: SGDLS and YYNGEE. The CDR3 length is 15 residues. The chain's CDR3 is CASSQGGRGNTEAFF. In nucleotides, the CDR3 is TGTGCCAGCAGCCAAGGTGGGAGGGGGAACACTGAAGCTTTCTTT. The full variable domain, rest sourced from reference TRBV9 and TRBJ1-1, is DSGVTQTPKHLITATGQRVTLRCSPRSGDLSVYWYQQSLDQGLQFLIQYYNGEERAKGNILERFSAQQFPDLHSELNLSSLELGDSALYFCASSQGGRGNTEAFFGQGTRLTVV.

This chain links TRBV4-2 with TRBJ2-7; 9 positions match TRBD2. CDR1 and CDR2 from the germline V gene are LGHNA and YNFKEQ. After removal of 1 base from V and 2 bases from J, the junction contained 3 bases not matched to a gene. The CDR3 extends over 15 amino acids. This CDR3 reads CASSQVGTSPYEQYF. As DNA, the CDR3 is TGTGCCAGCAGCCAAGTTGGGACTAGCCCCTACGAGCAGTACTTC.

The chain employs TRBV7-2 and TRBJ2-5; TRBD2 matches 9 bases. CDR3 size: 17 residues. Looked up from germline, CDR1 is SGHTA and CDR2 is FQGNSA. V was clipped by 5 bases and J by 2 bases; unmatched bases: 12. The DNA of the CDR3 is TGTGCCAGCAGCCCAACTCGACTAGCGGCAATTCAAGAGACCCAGTACTTC. Protein sequence: CASSPTRLAAIQETQYF. Using reference TRBV7-2 and TRBJ2-5 for the parts outside the CDR3, the full variable domain is GAGVSQSPSNKVTEKGKDVELRCDPISGHTALYWYRQSLGQGLEFLIYFQGNSAPDKSGLPSDRFSAERTGGSVSTLTIQRTQQEDSAVYLCASSPTRLAAIQETQYFGPGTRLLVL.

V and J are TRBV25-1 and TRBJ1-4; weak D call: TRBD1 (6 bases). The CDR3 is 14 residues long. Germline V CDR1 and CDR2: MGHDK, SYGVNS. Trimming left V 2 bases short and J 3 bases short, with 7 bases between. CDR3 nucleotide sequence: TGTGCCAGCAGTGAAGGGGGCGCTAATGAAAAACTGTTTTTT. It codes for CASSEGGANEKLFF.